A selection of T cell receptor beta chains follows, all from one sample in a study of cytomegalovirus exposure and HLA in healthy donors. Repertoires were generated with immunoSEQ multiplex PCR, while TCRdb's copy carries only in-frame clones and drops some. The sample carries 200,000 to 250,000 clones, about 85% recorded once. Sequencing input: PBMCs. Every receptor here comes from a human donor in good health. Both conserved end residues are part of each CDR3. A D gene is named only where the DNA matches it firmly. The size field is filled for only some rows; it gives once, few, many or a size class.

cdr3_length: 11; j_call: TRBJ1-2; d_call: .; v_call: TRBV20-1; clone_size: .; cdr3_nt: TGCAGTGCTGAGGCGGGAGGCGGCTACACCTTC; cdr3_aa: CSAEAGGGYTF
cdr3_length: 17; j_call: TRBJ1-4; d_call: .; v_call: TRBV7-9; clone_size: few; cdr3_nt: TGTTCCAGCAGCTTATCCGAACTGACAGCCATTAATGAAAAACTGTTTTTT; cdr3_aa: CSSSLSELTAINEKLFF
cdr3_length: 18; j_call: TRBJ1-2; d_call: TRBD1; v_call: TRBV5-1; clone_size: .; cdr3_nt: TGCGCCAGCAGCCTGATCACCGGGACAGGGAATGCTAACTATGGCTACACCTTC; cdr3_aa: CASSLITGTGNANYGYTF
cdr3_length: 14; j_call: TRBJ2-3; d_call: TRBD1; v_call: TRBV25-1; clone_size: once; cdr3_nt: TGTGCCAGCAGTGAACGACAGGGGGGAGATACGCAGTATTTT; cdr3_aa: CASSERQGGDTQYF
cdr3_length: 11; j_call: TRBJ1-2; d_call: .; v_call: TRBV6-5; clone_size: .; cdr3_nt: TGTGCCAGCAGTTCTCAGTATGGCTACACCTTC; cdr3_aa: CASSSQYGYTF
cdr3_length: 13; j_call: TRBJ1-2; d_call: TRBD1; v_call: TRBV27; clone_size: .; cdr3_nt: TGTGCCAGCAGCCCGGGACAGGGTGCTGGCTACACCTTC; cdr3_aa: CASSPGQGAGYTF
cdr3_length: 15; j_call: TRBJ2-7; d_call: .; v_call: TRBV6-5; clone_size: .; cdr3_nt: TGTGCCAGCAGTTACTCGGGGGGTCGCCCTTACGAGCAGTACTTC; cdr3_aa: CASSYSGGRPYEQYF
cdr3_length: 15; j_call: TRBJ2-1; d_call: TRBD2; v_call: TRBV6-5; clone_size: .; cdr3_nt: TGTGCCAGCAGTACTAGCGGGAGGAGCTACAATGAGCAGTTCTTC; cdr3_aa: CASSTSGRSYNEQFF
cdr3_length: 16; j_call: TRBJ2-2; d_call: TRBD2; v_call: TRBV4-1; clone_size: .; cdr3_nt: TGCGCCAGCAGCCAACCCGGGACTAGCACTGCCGGGGAGCTGTTTTTT; cdr3_aa: CASSQPGTSTAGELFF
cdr3_length: 11; j_call: TRBJ1-1; d_call: .; v_call: TRBV29-1; clone_size: .; cdr3_nt: TGCAGCGCTATGCCTCGCACTGAAGCTTTCTTT; cdr3_aa: CSAMPRTEAFF
cdr3_length: 13; j_call: TRBJ1-2; d_call: .; v_call: TRBV29-1; clone_size: .; cdr3_nt: TGCAGCGTTGGGCGGCAGGGAGGCTATGGCTACACCTTC; cdr3_aa: CSVGRQGGYGYTF
cdr3_length: 14; j_call: TRBJ2-5; d_call: TRBD2; v_call: TRBV2; clone_size: .; cdr3_nt: TGTGCCAGCAGAGTAAGACTAGCGGGAGAGACCCAGTACTTC; cdr3_aa: CASRVRLAGETQYF
cdr3_length: 19; j_call: TRBJ2-7; d_call: TRBD2; v_call: TRBV7-9; clone_size: .; cdr3_nt: TGTGCCAGCAGCTTAGCTCCCGGGACTAGCGGCTCCTTGTCGAGGGAGCAGTACTTC; cdr3_aa: CASSLAPGTSGSLSREQYF
cdr3_length: 15; j_call: TRBJ2-7; d_call: TRBD2; v_call: TRBV28; clone_size: .; cdr3_nt: TGTGCCAGCAGTTTATGGCTAGCGGGAGGAAGCGAGCAGTACTTC; cdr3_aa: CASSLWLAGGSEQYF
cdr3_length: 15; j_call: TRBJ1-4; d_call: .; v_call: TRBV7-9; clone_size: .; cdr3_nt: TGTGCCAGCAGTGAATCCCGGGTCCTAAATGAAAAACTGTTTTTT; cdr3_aa: CASSESRVLNEKLFF
cdr3_length: 15; j_call: TRBJ2-7; d_call: TRBD2; v_call: TRBV7-2; clone_size: .; cdr3_nt: TGTGCCAGCAGCCCCCAGACTAGCGGGAAATACGAGCAGTACTTC; cdr3_aa: CASSPQTSGKYEQYF
cdr3_length: 18; j_call: TRBJ2-2; d_call: TRBD2; v_call: TRBV14; clone_size: .; cdr3_nt: TGTGCCAGCAGCCAAGGGACTAGCGGGAGAAGAATGGCCGGGGAGCTGTTTTTT; cdr3_aa: CASSQGTSGRRMAGELFF
cdr3_length: 15; j_call: TRBJ1-5; d_call: .; v_call: TRBV15; clone_size: once; cdr3_nt: TGTGCCACCAGCAGAGTGGACAACGACAATCAGCCCCAGCATTTT; cdr3_aa: CATSRVDNDNQPQHF
cdr3_length: 16; j_call: TRBJ2-7; d_call: TRBD2; v_call: TRBV25-1; clone_size: .; cdr3_nt: TGTGCCAGCAGTGAAATAAGGACTAGCGGTCTCTACGAGCAGTACTTC; cdr3_aa: CASSEIRTSGLYEQYF
cdr3_length: 15; j_call: TRBJ1-4; d_call: TRBD1; v_call: TRBV4-1; clone_size: .; cdr3_nt: TGCGCCAGCAGCCTTACCATGACAGGGGGTGAAAAACTGTTTTTT; cdr3_aa: CASSLTMTGGEKLFF
cdr3_length: 15; j_call: TRBJ2-2; d_call: .; v_call: TRBV19; clone_size: .; cdr3_nt: TGTGCCAGTAGTTGGTTAGGGAGGAACACCGGGGAGCTGTTTTTT; cdr3_aa: CASSWLGRNTGELFF
cdr3_length: 14; j_call: TRBJ1-5; d_call: .; v_call: TRBV6-5; clone_size: .; cdr3_nt: TGTGCCAGCACGGGGGGGGGACCCCATCAGCCCCAGCATTTT; cdr3_aa: CASTGGGPHQPQHF
cdr3_length: 15; j_call: TRBJ2-2; d_call: .; v_call: TRBV7-9; clone_size: few; cdr3_nt: TGTGCCAGCAGCCGAACGGGGCGGGGCACCGGGGAGCTGTTTTTT; cdr3_aa: CASSRTGRGTGELFF
cdr3_length: 13; j_call: TRBJ2-7; d_call: .; v_call: TRBV6-5; clone_size: once; cdr3_nt: TGTGCCAGCGGGACAAGGAACTCCTACGAGCAGTACTTC; cdr3_aa: CASGTRNSYEQYF
cdr3_length: 16; j_call: TRBJ1-3; d_call: .; v_call: TRBV7-2; clone_size: .; cdr3_nt: TGTGCCAGCAGCTCCGGAGGGAGCGCCTCTGGAAACACCATATATTTT; cdr3_aa: CASSSGGSASGNTIYF
cdr3_length: 19; j_call: TRBJ2-3; d_call: TRBD2; v_call: TRBV7-8; clone_size: once; cdr3_nt: TGTGCCAGCAGCTTAAACTGGGCTAGCGGGATGACTAGCACAGATACGCAGTATTTT; cdr3_aa: CASSLNWASGMTSTDTQYF
cdr3_length: 10; j_call: TRBJ2-1; d_call: .; v_call: TRBV7-9; clone_size: .; cdr3_nt: TGTGCCAGCGGGGCCAATGAGCAGTTCTTC; cdr3_aa: CASGANEQFF
cdr3_length: 15; j_call: TRBJ1-1; d_call: .; v_call: TRBV6-5; clone_size: .; cdr3_nt: TGTGCCAGCAGTTACTCGGGAGCGATGAACACTGAAGCTTTCTTT; cdr3_aa: CASSYSGAMNTEAFF
cdr3_length: 16; j_call: TRBJ2-7; d_call: TRBD1; v_call: TRBV25-1; clone_size: .; cdr3_nt: TGTGCCAGCAGTGAATCGTCCGGGACAGGAGGCTACGAGCAGTACTTC; cdr3_aa: CASSESSGTGGYEQYF
cdr3_length: 17; j_call: TRBJ1-3; d_call: .; v_call: TRBV7-9; clone_size: .; cdr3_nt: TGTGCCACCTCTAGTATTGACGGGGAGAGCTCTGGAAACACCATATATTTT; cdr3_aa: CATSSIDGESSGNTIYF
cdr3_length: 17; j_call: TRBJ2-1; d_call: TRBD2; v_call: TRBV5-1; clone_size: .; cdr3_nt: TGCGCCAGCAGCCTCTTGACTAGCGGGGGTTCCTACAATGAGCAGTTCTTC; cdr3_aa: CASSLLTSGGSYNEQFF
cdr3_length: 14; j_call: TRBJ2-7; d_call: .; v_call: TRBV27; clone_size: .; cdr3_nt: TGTGCCAGCAGCGAATCGCTCTTAGTCCACGAGCAGTACTTC; cdr3_aa: CASSESLLVHEQYF
cdr3_length: 15; j_call: TRBJ1-4; d_call: .; v_call: TRBV9; clone_size: .; cdr3_nt: TGTGCCAGCGGAGAGGGAACCGCAACTAATGAAAAACTGTTTTTT; cdr3_aa: CASGEGTATNEKLFF
cdr3_length: 15; j_call: TRBJ1-5; d_call: .; v_call: TRBV28; clone_size: .; cdr3_nt: TGTGCCAGCAGTCCGCCGGACGGAGGGTCTCAGCCCCAGCATTTT; cdr3_aa: CASSPPDGGSQPQHF
cdr3_length: 19; j_call: TRBJ2-2; d_call: TRBD2; v_call: TRBV4-3; clone_size: few; cdr3_nt: TGCGCCAGCAGCCCACGAGGAAGGTCGAGCGGGGGCAACACCGGGGAGCTGTTTTTT; cdr3_aa: CASSPRGRSSGGNTGELFF
cdr3_length: 16; j_call: TRBJ2-5; d_call: .; v_call: TRBV5-1; clone_size: .; cdr3_nt: TGCGCCAGCAGCTTGGTGGGTCCCCCCGCGGGGGAGACCCAGTACTTC; cdr3_aa: CASSLVGPPAGETQYF
cdr3_length: 16; j_call: TRBJ1-2; d_call: .; v_call: TRBV6-5; clone_size: .; cdr3_nt: TGTGCCAGCAGTTACTCGACAGGCAGCCATTTCTATGGCTACACCTTC; cdr3_aa: CASSYSTGSHFYGYTF
cdr3_length: 19; j_call: TRBJ2-6; d_call: .; v_call: TRBV27; clone_size: .; cdr3_nt: TGTGCCAGCAGTATCAACCCAGGGGTTCCTCACTCTGGGGCCAACGTCCTGACTTTC; cdr3_aa: CASSINPGVPHSGANVLTF
cdr3_length: 13; j_call: TRBJ1-1; d_call: .; v_call: TRBV7-3; clone_size: .; cdr3_nt: TGTGCCAGCAGCCCAATCGGAGGCACTGAAGCTTTCTTT; cdr3_aa: CASSPIGGTEAFF
cdr3_length: 16; j_call: TRBJ2-7; d_call: TRBD2; v_call: TRBV25-1; clone_size: .; cdr3_nt: TGTGCCAGCAGTGCCCCGACTAGCGGAGGGAGGGGCGAGCAGTACTTC; cdr3_aa: CASSAPTSGGRGEQYF
cdr3_length: 17; j_call: TRBJ2-6; d_call: TRBD2; v_call: TRBV27; clone_size: .; cdr3_nt: TGTGCCAGCAGACGGACTAGCGGGAGTTCTGGGGCCAACGTCCTGACTTTC; cdr3_aa: CASRRTSGSSGANVLTF
cdr3_length: 13; j_call: TRBJ1-6; d_call: .; v_call: TRBV28; clone_size: few; cdr3_nt: TGTGCCAGCAGGGTGTTTGCGGATTCACCCCTCCACTTT; cdr3_aa: CASRVFADSPLHF
cdr3_length: 14; j_call: TRBJ2-5; d_call: TRBD1; v_call: TRBV5-1; clone_size: few; cdr3_nt: TGCGCCAGCAGCTTCAGGGGGATCCAAGAGACCCAGTACTTC; cdr3_aa: CASSFRGIQETQYF
cdr3_length: 16; j_call: TRBJ1-3; d_call: .; v_call: TRBV7-2; clone_size: .; cdr3_nt: TGTGCCAGCAGCTGGATCGGCGGCTCTTCTGGAAACACCATATATTTT; cdr3_aa: CASSWIGGSSGNTIYF
cdr3_length: 17; j_call: TRBJ1-5; d_call: TRBD1; v_call: TRBV18; clone_size: .; cdr3_nt: TGTGCCAGCTCACCACCGAGGACAGGTTTTAGCAATCAGCCCCAGCATTTT; cdr3_aa: CASSPPRTGFSNQPQHF
cdr3_length: 14; j_call: TRBJ2-5; d_call: .; v_call: TRBV10-3; clone_size: .; cdr3_nt: TGTGCCATCAGTGAACCGGGAGTCCAAGAGACCCAGTACTTC; cdr3_aa: CAISEPGVQETQYF